A single T cell receptor beta chain is shown here with its context. This specimen belongs to a study of blood T cell repertoires in COVID-19. About the study: Samples came from the United States, Italy and Spain, spanning acute and convalescent COVID-19. The analysed material was cDNA or gDNA that came from T cells, B-cell-depleted T cells, or PBMCs.

As processed by the authors: Estimated nucleated cell counts came from reference gene primer amplification. Profiling relied on immunoSEQ multiplex PCR, and the TCRdb table lists in-frame clones only, not all of them. The V and J calls and the clone size are those of that table, but D and trimming were determined from the DNA. The sample has 75,000 or so clones, approximately 82% seen once. The V end lost 1 base, the J end lost 1 base, and 7 bases lay between the germline ends. The CDR3 runs 14 residues. Germline V CDR1 and CDR2: KGHSH, LQKENI. This clonotype was sampled from a woman of 80 years or more with acute or convalescent COVID-19. This sequence joins TRBV18 and TRBJ1-1; no firm D call. Material for sequencing was peripheral blood. In DNA, the CDR3 is TGTGCCAGCTCACCACTGAACGGGAACACTGAAGCTTTCTTT. The encoded protein is CASSPLNGNTEAFF.